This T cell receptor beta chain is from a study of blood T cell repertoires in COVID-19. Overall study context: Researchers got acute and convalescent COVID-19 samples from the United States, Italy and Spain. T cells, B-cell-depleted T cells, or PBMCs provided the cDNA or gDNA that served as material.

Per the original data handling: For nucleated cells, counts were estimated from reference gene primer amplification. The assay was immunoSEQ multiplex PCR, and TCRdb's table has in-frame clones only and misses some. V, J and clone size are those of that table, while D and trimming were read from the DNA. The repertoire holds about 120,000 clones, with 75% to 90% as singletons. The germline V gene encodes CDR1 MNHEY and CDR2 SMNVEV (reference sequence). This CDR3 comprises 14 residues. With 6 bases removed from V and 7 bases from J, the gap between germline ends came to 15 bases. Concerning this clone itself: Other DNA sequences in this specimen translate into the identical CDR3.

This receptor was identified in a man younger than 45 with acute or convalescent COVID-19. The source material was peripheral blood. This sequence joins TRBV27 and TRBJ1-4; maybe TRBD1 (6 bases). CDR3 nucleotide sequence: TGTGCCAGCAGCCAACAGGGAGCTAGTGAAAAACTGTTTTTT. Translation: CASSQQGASEKLFF.